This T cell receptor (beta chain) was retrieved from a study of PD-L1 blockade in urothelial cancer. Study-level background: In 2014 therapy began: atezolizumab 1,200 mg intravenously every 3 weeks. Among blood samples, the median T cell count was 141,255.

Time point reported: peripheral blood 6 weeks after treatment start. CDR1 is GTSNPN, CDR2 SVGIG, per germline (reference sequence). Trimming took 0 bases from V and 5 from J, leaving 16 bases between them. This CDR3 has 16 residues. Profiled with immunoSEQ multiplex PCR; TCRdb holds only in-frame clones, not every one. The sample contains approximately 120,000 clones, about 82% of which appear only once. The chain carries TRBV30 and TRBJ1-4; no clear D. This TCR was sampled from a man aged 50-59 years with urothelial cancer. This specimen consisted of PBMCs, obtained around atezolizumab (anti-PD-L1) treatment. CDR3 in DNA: TGTGCCTGGAGTGTTGGGCACGGGATTGTGAATGAAAAACTGTTTTTT. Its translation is CAWSVGHGIVNEKLFF.